A single sample gave rise to the 2 T cell receptor beta chains below, sequenced in a study of blood T cell repertoires in COVID-19. The table came from immunoSEQ multiplex PCR; TCRdb's copy has only in-frame clones and leaves some out. The sample comprises roughly 86,000 clones, over 60% of which are singletons, and roughly 8.2% rests with the top ten. Sequenced sample: peripheral blood. The origin of the receptors is a man between 50 and 59 years old who had recovered from COVID-19.

This clone has a single count. The V call is TRBV5-4, the J call TRBJ2-1; TRBD1 matches 9 bases. The CDR3 covers 15 residues. Germline CDR1 is SGHNT and CDR2 is YYREEE (reference sequence). J lost 6 bases, V lost 1 base, and 5 bases had no gene match. CDR3 nucleotide sequence: TGTGCCAGCAGCTTGCGGGGGACAGGGCGCAATGAGCAGTTCTTC. This gives the protein CASSLRGTGRNEQFF.

As DNA, the CDR3 is TGTGCCAGCAGTTACAATCCCGTTTCCTACGAGCAGTACTTC. Translating gives CASSYNPVSYEQYF. The chain has TRBV6-2 or TRBV6-3 and TRBJ2-7; D not certain. CDR1 MNHEY and CDR2 SVGEGT come from the germline V gene. The CDR3 is 14 residues long. V shed 2 bases and J shed 1 base, with 9 bases lying between them.